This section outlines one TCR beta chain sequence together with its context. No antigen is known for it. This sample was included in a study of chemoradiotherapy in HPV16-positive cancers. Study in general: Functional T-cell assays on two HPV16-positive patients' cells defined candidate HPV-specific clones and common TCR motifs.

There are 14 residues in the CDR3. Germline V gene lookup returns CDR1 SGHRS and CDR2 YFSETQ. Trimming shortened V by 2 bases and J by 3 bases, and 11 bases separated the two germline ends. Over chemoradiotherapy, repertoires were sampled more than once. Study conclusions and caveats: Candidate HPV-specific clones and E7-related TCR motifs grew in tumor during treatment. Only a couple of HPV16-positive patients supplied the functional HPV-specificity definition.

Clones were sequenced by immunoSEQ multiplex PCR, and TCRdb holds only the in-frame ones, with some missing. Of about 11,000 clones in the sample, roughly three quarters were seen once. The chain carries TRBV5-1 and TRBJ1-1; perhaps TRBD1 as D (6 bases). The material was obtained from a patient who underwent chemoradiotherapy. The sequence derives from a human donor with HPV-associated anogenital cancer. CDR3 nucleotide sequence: TGCGCCAGCAGCTTCGGGGGGCCGGACACTGAAGCTTTCTTT. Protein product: CASSFGGPDTEAFF.